What follows are 17 T cell receptor beta chains derived from one specimen sequenced in a study of Ad26.COV2.S vaccination and SARS-CoV-2 variants. Generated by immunoSEQ multiplex PCR, the TCRdb table keeps only in-frame clones and is missing some. The data hold about 400,000 clones, with around 91% observed a single time. Treatment of the sample: roughly 19 received Ad26.COV2.S at low or high dose, single or two shots; about 5 received placebo; per-sample allocation not given. Sample collection was performed on day 63 after the first vaccine or placebo injection. Sequences were derived from peripheral blood, sampled in a trial of Ad26.COV2.S vaccine versus placebo. These TCRs come from a person between 18 and 60 years old who received the Ad26.COV2.S COVID-19 vaccine or a placebo.

The V gene is TRBV28, the J gene TRBJ1-6, with TRBD1 matching over 7 bases. The length of the CDR3 is 14 residues. Per germline, CDR1 MDHEN and CDR2 SYDVKM. V lost 6 bases, J lost 9 bases, and 8 bases stayed unmatched. The CDR3 DNA reads as TGTGCCAGCAGCGCCGGGACAGAAAGTTCACCCCTCCACTTT. Translated, it gives CASSAGTESSPLHF.

The V and J genes are TRBV18 and TRBJ2-5, with D tentatively TRBD1 (5 bases). Germline V CDR1 and CDR2: KGHSH, LQKENI. With 6 bases removed from V and 5 bases from J, the gap between germline ends came to 10 bases. The CDR3 runs 12 residues. This CDR3 reads CASSTRQETQYF. The CDR3 DNA follows: TGTGCCAGCTCCACGAGACAGGAGACCCAGTACTTC.

The rearrangement links TRBV5-4 to TRBJ2-4, with 9 bases lining up with TRBD1. With V trimmed by 6 bases and J by 3 bases, 10 bases remained unmatched. The CDR3 has 16 amino acids. Per the germline V gene, CDR1 is SGHNT and CDR2 is YYREEE (reference sequence). In nucleotides, the CDR3 is TGTGCCAGCAATCACAGGGGGCGAAATGGCAAAAACATTCAGTACTTC. Translating it yields CASNHRGRNGKNIQYF.

The chain uses TRBV3-1 (or the pseudogene TRBV3-2) and TRBJ2-1; D may be TRBD2 (5 bases). The CDR3 totals 13 residues. Between the trimmed V and J ends, which lost 5 bases and 9 bases, there was a span of 14 bases. In germline, CDR1 is LGHDT, CDR2 YNNKEL (reference sequence). DNA of the CDR3: TGTGCCAGCAGCAACGACCCTAGCAGTGAGCAGTTCTTC. Protein product: CASSNDPSSEQFF.

The chain uses TRBV6-2 or TRBV6-3 and TRBJ2-1, with a tentative D call TRBD2 (5 bases). This CDR3 is built from 16 residues. CDR1 is MNHEY and CDR2 is SVGEGT in the germline V gene. The V end lost 2 bases, the J end lost 8 bases, and 19 bases lay between the germline ends. The DNA of the CDR3 is TGTGCCAGCAGTTACCTGTTAGGGAGTTCGCTGGATGAGCAGTTCTTC. This encodes CASSYLLGSSLDEQFF.

The chain couples TRBV6-5 to TRBJ2-7; 9 bases agree with TRBD2. Germline-derived CDR1 and CDR2 are MNHEY and SVGAGI. The CDR3 covers 13 residues. The V segment lost 7 bases and the J segment 3 bases; nucleotides outside the gene matches: 4. This CDR3 reads CASNVAGDYEQYF. CDR3 DNA sequence: TGTGCCAGCAACGTAGCGGGGGACTACGAGCAGTACTTC.

J is TRBJ2-7 and V is TRBV3-1 (or the pseudogene TRBV3-2); no reliable D call. V lost 3 bases, J lost 2 bases, and 5 bases lay in between. CDR3 length: 12 residues. Germline values: CDR1 LGHDT, CDR2 YNNKEL (reference sequence). The CDR3 sequence is CASSHLAYEQYF. The CDR3 coding sequence is TGTGCCAGCAGCCATCTCGCCTACGAGCAGTACTTC.

The chain combines TRBV15 with TRBJ2-1; D gene ambiguous. V dropped 0 bases and J dropped 4 bases, with 13 bases sitting between them. Germline values: CDR1 LNHNV, CDR2 YYDKDF (reference sequence). This CDR3 has 16 residues. The CDR3, as DNA: TGTGCCACCAGCAGAGATAAAGCACCCCAATACAATGAGCAGTTCTTC. Its translation is CATSRDKAPQYNEQFF.

This chain joins TRBV4-1 and TRBJ2-7; 8 bases map to TRBD2. Germline V lookup: CDR1 MGHRA, CDR2 YSYEKL. The CDR3 has 14 residues. J lost 3 bases, V lost 1 base, and 2 bases had no gene match. The CDR3 DNA follows: TGCGCCAGCAGCCAAGGGACTAGCAGCTACGAGCAGTACTTC. Protein product: CASSQGTSSYEQYF.

The chain uses TRBV27 and TRBJ2-3; D not certain. This CDR3 has 14 residues. V was trimmed by 4 bases and J by 2 bases, leaving 10 bases between them. From germline, CDR1 is MNHEY and CDR2 SMNVEV (reference sequence). The CDR3 spells CASSSPRATDTQYF. The CDR3 DNA reads TGTGCCAGCAGTTCCCCGAGAGCCACAGATACGCAGTATTTT.

The chain employs TRBV29-1 and TRBJ2-5, with D maybe TRBD2 (5 bases). Germline CDR1 SQVTM, CDR2 ANQGSEA. This CDR3 is 13 amino acids long. The V end lost 2 bases, the J end lost 2 bases, and 9 bases lay between the germline ends. CDR3 loop: CSVESGNQETQYF. The CDR3 DNA reads as TGCAGCGTTGAATCGGGGAATCAAGAGACCCAGTACTTC.

The rearrangement uses TRBV12-3 or TRBV12-4 and TRBJ2-7, with 7 bases fitting TRBD2. This CDR3 is 13 amino acids long. Trimming at V came to 4 bases and at J to 6 bases, leaving 6 bases not matched to a gene. Here the CDR3 reads CASSSGTTSEQYF. The CDR3 region has the DNA TGTGCCAGCAGTTCCGGGACTACGAGCGAGCAGTACTTC.

CDR3 loop: CATSRTSGRAPGELFF. The CDR3 nucleotides read TGTGCCACCAGCAGGACTAGCGGGAGGGCCCCCGGGGAGCTGTTTTTT. This chain uses TRBV15 with TRBJ2-2; 14 nucleotides line up with TRBD2. Germline CDR1 is LNHNV and CDR2 is YYDKDF (reference sequence). The CDR3 sequence is 16 residues long. The V segment lost 3 bases and the J segment 6 bases; nucleotides outside the gene matches: 3.

With regard to this clone: One junction end does not reproduce the germline sequence, and a read error may be involved. The V and J genes are TRBV6-5 and TRBJ2-7; 9 positions match TRBD2. Germline CDR1 MNHEY, CDR2 SVGAGI. CDR3 length equals 14 residues. The CDR3 region has the DNA TGTGCCAGCAGTCGCTATCCAACTAGCGGGCGAATAGACTTC. Its translation: CASSRYPTSGRIDF.

The chain is built from TRBV6-5 and TRBJ2-5, with 8 nucleotides matching TRBD2. V lost 3 bases to trimming and J lost 4 bases; unmatched junction nucleotides: 4. The germline gives CDR1 MNHEY, CDR2 SVGAGI. This CDR3 is 14 amino acids long. The CDR3 DNA reads TGTGCCAGCAGTTATATCGGGAGGGGAGAGACCCAGTACTTC. The encoded protein is CASSYIGRGETQYF.

V gene TRBV6-5 combines with J gene TRBJ2-4; D unclear. This CDR3 contains 13 residues. The V end was cut by 2 bases, the J end by 10 bases, with 12 bases between. Germline CDR1 is MNHEY and CDR2 is SVGAGI. The CDR3: CASSYDSLGIQYF. CDR3 nucleotides: TGTGCCAGCAGTTACGACTCGTTGGGGATTCAGTACTTC.

The chain couples TRBV27 to TRBJ2-5; D gene ambiguous. Germline V gene lookup returns CDR1 MNHEY and CDR2 SMNVEV (reference sequence). V lost 6 bases and J 7 bases, leaving 12 bases between the germline ends. This CDR3 region has 12 residues. The CDR3 loop reads CASRSEVGTQYF. The DNA for the CDR3 is TGTGCCAGCAGGTCTGAGGTAGGGACCCAGTACTTC.